This T cell receptor (beta chain) was captured in a study of T-cell memory formation after mild COVID-19. Study context: TCR clusters largely stayed donor specific.

TCRdb reprocessed the 5' RACE reads with MiXCR, giving one entry per CDR3 protein. The sample has hundreds of thousands of distinct CDR3 sequences, about a fifth seen once. The clonotype originates from an adult woman who had mild COVID-19 (a few samples of this study predate the infection). Cell type and time point are not known. Sequences were obtained from PBMCs or a T cell subset sorted from them (not recorded which).

This CDR3 is CASSLPWDSEYNEQFF. For the CDR3, the DNA is TGTGCCAGCAGCTTGCCCTGGGACAGTGAGTACAATGAGCAGTTCTTC. The chain carries TRBV5-6 and TRBJ2-1; TRBD1 agrees at 7 bases. Per the germline V gene, CDR1 is SGHDT and CDR2 is YYEEEE. The CDR3 consists of 16 residues. J gave up 4 bases and V 1 base, and 8 bases lay outside the gene matches.